These 27 T cell receptor beta chains share one sample of origin, sequenced in a study of T cells after yellow fever vaccination. From the 5' RACE reads, TCRdb called clonotypes with MiXCR, one entry per CDR3 protein. The sample records some 150,000 distinct CDR3 sequences, about a tenth being singletons. The specimen was CD8+ T cells sorted from PBMCs, collected 45 days after the yellow fever booster vaccination. These receptors came from a man between 18 and 29 years old who received the YFV17D yellow fever vaccine.

This clonotype was seen a handful of times. This sequence joins TRBV4-2 and TRBJ2-7, with D unresolved. V was trimmed by 0 bases and J by 0 bases, leaving 12 bases between them. The V gene's germline CDR1 is LGHNA and CDR2 YNFKEQ. There are 16 residues in the CDR3. CDR3 residues: CASSQDPGVASYEQYF. Here the CDR3 DNA reads TGTGCCAGCAGCCAAGATCCAGGAGTGGCCTCCTACGAGCAGTACTTC.

The chain employs TRBV6-5 and TRBJ2-1; 11 nucleotides match TRBD2. V shed 7 bases, J shed 5 bases, and the junction held 7 bases outside the gene matches. CDR1 is MNHEY and CDR2 is SVGAGI in the germline V gene. This CDR3 region has 15 residues. The CDR3 protein is CASTNSGGANNEQFF. DNA for the CDR3: TGTGCCAGCACCAATAGCGGGGGGGCCAACAATGAGCAGTTCTTC.

The CDR3 spells CSVEVGLYNEQFF. In DNA form, the CDR3 reads TGCAGCGTTGAAGTGGGACTGTACAATGAGCAGTTCTTC. This chain uses TRBV29-1 with TRBJ2-1; TRBD2 might be the D (6 bases). The germline gives CDR1 SQVTM, CDR2 ANQGSEA. V dropped 1 base and J dropped 4 bases, with 8 bases sitting between them. There are 13 residues in the CDR3.

The sample holds a few counts of this clonotype. The chain is built from TRBV7-9 and TRBJ2-2; 12 nucleotides line up with TRBD1. The CDR3 spans 18 residues. V shed 5 bases, J shed 8 bases, and the junction held 15 bases outside the gene matches. Germline V gene data show CDR1 as SEHNR and CDR2 as FQNEAQ (reference sequence). The CDR3 region is CASSATRDRGPAWGELFF. The CDR3 DNA reads as TGTGCCAGCAGCGCGACCCGGGACAGGGGGCCCGCTTGGGGGGAGCTGTTTTTT.

In its sample, this clonotype was seen a few times. This chain joins TRBV27 and TRBJ1-5, with 7 bases lining up with TRBD1. Germline trimming cut 6 bases from V and 3 bases from J; bases unmatched to any gene: 2. Germline values: CDR1 MNHEY, CDR2 SMNVEV (reference sequence). The CDR3 runs 13 residues. CDR3 sequence (DNA): TGTGCCAGCAGACAGGGGTACAATCAGCCCCAGCATTTT. Its translation: CASRQGYNQPQHF.

The chain joins TRBV20-1 to TRBJ2-1; TRBD2 matches at 12 bases. V lost 0 bases and J lost 9; bases outside the gene matches: 6. This CDR3 is built from 15 residues. The germline gives CDR1 DFQATT, CDR2 SNEGSKA (reference sequence). Here the CDR3 reads CSAREITSGGTEQFF. The CDR3 nucleotides read TGCAGTGCTAGAGAAATCACTAGCGGGGGGACTGAGCAGTTCTTC.

This clonotype appeared a few times. The J gene is TRBJ1-1, the V gene TRBV20-1, with D possibly being TRBD1 (5 bases). CDR3 size: 11 residues. Trimming left V 6 bases short and J 6 bases short, with 11 bases between. CDR1 and CDR2 from the germline V gene are DFQATT and SNEGSKA (reference sequence). This chain's CDR3 is CSAGERAEAFF. CDR3 sequence (DNA): TGCAGTGCGGGGGAAAGGGCTGAAGCTTTCTTT.

The chain has TRBV6-6 and TRBJ2-7; D possibly corresponds to TRBD2 (6 bases). Trimming left V 6 bases short and J 4 bases short, with 16 bases between. Germline values: CDR1 MNHNY, CDR2 SVGAGI (reference sequence). This CDR3 has 14 residues. In DNA form, the CDR3 reads TGTGCCAGCAGCCTAACCGGGGGAAGGTACGAGCAGTACTTC. Amino acid sequence: CASSLTGGRYEQYF.

This clonotype was seen only a few times. The chain combines TRBV19 with TRBJ2-5; TRBD1 agrees at 8 bases. Germline trimming cut 5 bases from V and 1 base from J; bases unmatched to any gene: 6. Germline V CDR1 and CDR2: LNHDA, SQIVND (reference sequence). The CDR3 is 15 amino acids. The CDR3 reads CASSPGTGSQETQYF. In DNA, the CDR3 is TGTGCCAGTAGTCCAGGGACAGGATCCCAAGAGACCCAGTACTTC. Full variable domain (rest looked up from reference TRBV19 and TRBJ2-5): DGGITQSPKYLFRKEGQNVTLSCEQNLNHDAMYWYRQDPGQGLRLIYYSQIVNDFQKGDIAEGYSVSREKKESFPLTVTSAQKNPTAFYLCASSPGTGSQETQYFGPGTRLLVL.

Many counts were recorded for this clonotype. CDR3 sequence reads: CASSLDPALGYTF. In DNA form, the CDR3 reads TGCGCCAGCAGCTTGGATCCGGCCTTAGGCTACACCTTC. This chain links TRBV5-1 with TRBJ1-2; D not resolved. V was shortened by 0 bases and J by 8 bases, with 11 bases between the two germline ends. The CDR3 totals 13 residues. CDR1 and CDR2 from the germline V gene are SGHRS and YFSETQ.

Only a few counts were recorded for this clonotype. The V and J genes are TRBV7-2 and TRBJ2-5; D not resolved. The CDR3 has 14 residues. Germline V gene sequence: CDR1 SGHTA, CDR2 FQGNSA. Trimming took off 6 bases at V and 4 bases at J, with 15 bases between the two ends. CDR3 DNA sequence: TGTGCCAGCAGATCCTTGCCGGCCCCAGAGACCCAGTACTTC. Amino acid sequence: CASRSLPAPETQYF.

This sequence joins TRBV4-1 and TRBJ2-3; unclear D gene. V was shortened by 1 base and J by 2 bases, with 4 bases between the two germline ends. Germline V lookup: CDR1 MGHRA, CDR2 YSYEKL. The CDR3 has 13 residues. CDR3 nucleotide sequence: TGCGCCAGCAGCCAAGTGATCACAGATACGCAGTATTTT. Residues: CASSQVITDTQYF.

The gene calls are TRBV6-4 and TRBJ2-2; 11 positions match TRBD1. The junction had 1 base not matched to a gene; V was cut back by 0 bases and J by 7 bases. This CDR3 region has 15 residues. Germline V gene sequence: CDR1 MRHNA, CDR2 SNTAGT. The DNA of the CDR3 is TGTGCCAGCAGTGACTCGGGACAGGGGGTCGGGGAGCTGTTTTTT. Amino acid sequence: CASSDSGQGVGELFF.

In its sample, this clonotype was seen a few times. This chain uses TRBV19 with TRBJ1-4, with unresolved D. The CDR3 extends over 12 amino acids. V was cut by 4 bases and J by 6 bases, with 6 bases left in between. Germline CDR1 is LNHDA and CDR2 is SQIVND (reference sequence). In DNA, the CDR3 is TGTGCCAGTAGTAGCGTGGATGAAAAACTGTTTTTT. This translates into CASSSVDEKLFF.

This clonotype turned up a few times. The genes are TRBV19 and TRBJ1-2; tentatively, D is TRBD1 (6 bases). The germline V gene encodes CDR1 LNHDA and CDR2 SQIVND (reference sequence). The V and J ends lost 6 bases and 4 bases respectively, with 18 bases between them. The CDR3 extends over 15 amino acids. The CDR3 protein is CASSPLQGTAYGYTF. CDR3 sequence (DNA): TGTGCCAGTAGCCCTCTACAGGGTACGGCCTATGGCTACACCTTC.

This clonotype showed up just a few times. The rearrangement links TRBV2 to TRBJ2-3; 10 nucleotides line up with TRBD2. From germline, CDR1 is SNHLY and CDR2 FYNNEI. The CDR3 runs 16 residues. Unmatched junction bases numbered 12, after V lost 7 bases and J lost 5 bases. The CDR3 nucleotides read TGTGCCAGCACCAAAGTGGGGACTAGCGAGATAGATACGCAGTATTTT. Encoded protein: CASTKVGTSEIDTQYF.

This clonotype was seen more than once but under ten times. The chain is built from TRBV12-3 or TRBV12-4 and TRBJ2-3; no definite D call. V shed 5 bases and J shed 1 base, with 10 bases lying between them. This CDR3 has 14 amino acids. CDR3 region: CASSLTWGTDTQYF. The CDR3 bases are TGTGCCAGCAGTCTGACTTGGGGCACAGATACGCAGTATTTT.

This clonotype was recorded at least ten times. The J gene is TRBJ1-2, the V gene TRBV5-1; 7 positions agree with TRBD1. CDR3 length: 16 residues. V was pared by 4 bases and J by 6 bases, with 15 bases of the junction left unmatched. Germline lookup yields CDR1 SGHRS and CDR2 YFSETQ. The CDR3 DNA sequence: TGCGCCAGCAGCCCGCTGGGACAGCCTAAGGGGAATGGCTACACCTTC. Translated, it gives CASSPLGQPKGNGYTF.

This clonotype was seen a few times. The genes are TRBV27 and TRBJ1-5, with TRBD1 matching 9 bases. The CDR3 runs 13 residues. CDR1 MNHEY and CDR2 SMNVEV come from the germline V gene (reference sequence). Unmatched junction bases numbered 1, after V lost 4 bases and J lost 6 bases. CDR3 in amino acids: CASSYRGRQPQHF. The CDR3 DNA reads TGTGCCAGCAGTTACAGGGGGCGTCAGCCCCAGCATTTT.

This clonotype was counted only a few times. The chain has TRBV12-3 or TRBV12-4 and TRBJ1-4; D call uncertain. The CDR3 runs to 15 residues. Trimming took 6 bases from V and 7 from J, leaving 18 bases between them. CDR3 nucleotides: TGTGCCAGCAGAGAAAATGGGCGGTCTTTTGAAAAACTGTTTTTT. As protein: CASRENGRSFEKLFF.

This clonotype was seen more than once but under ten times. The chain couples TRBV5-1 to TRBJ2-5, with TRBD2 matching over 7 bases. Germline V CDR1 and CDR2: SGHRS, YFSETQ. V was clipped by 2 bases and J by 0 bases; unmatched bases: 10. This CDR3 region has 17 residues. The CDR3 DNA follows: TGCGCCAGCAGCTTACCTCGTGAGCTAGCGGACCAAGAGACCCAGTACTTC. This sequence encodes CASSLPRELADQETQYF.

This clonotype turned up a few times. J is TRBJ1-1 and V is TRBV25-1; D is unclear. V was trimmed by 2 bases and J by 3 bases, leaving 22 bases between them. Germline CDR1 MGHDK, CDR2 SYGVNS. The CDR3 length is 18 residues. CDR3 region: CASSEEGIVAGLHTEAFF. The CDR3 DNA reads TGTGCCAGCAGTGAAGAGGGCATAGTGGCAGGACTTCACACTGAAGCTTTCTTT.

This clonotype was observed at least ten times. This rearrangement joins TRBV5-1 to TRBJ1-3; the D gene is possibly TRBD1 (5 bases). CDR3 length: 15 amino acids. V lost 5 bases and J 0 bases, leaving 12 bases between the germline ends. From germline, CDR1 is SGHRS and CDR2 YFSETQ. The CDR3 nucleotides read TGCGCCAGCAGTTCTACAGGCGCCTCTGGAAACACCATATATTTT. Amino acids: CASSSTGASGNTIYF.

The chain recombines TRBV14 with TRBJ1-1, with D maybe TRBD1 (5 bases). CDR3 length: 15 amino acids. Trimming took 4 bases from V and 7 from J, leaving 19 bases between them. Germline lookup yields CDR1 SGHDN and CDR2 FVKESK. The CDR3 loop reads CASSPLSVWGFEAFF. DNA of the CDR3: TGTGCCAGCAGCCCTCTTTCAGTATGGGGGTTTGAAGCTTTCTTT. The variable domain in full, completed from reference TRBV14 and TRBJ1-1, reads EAGVTQFPSHSVIEKGQTVTLRCDPISGHDNLYWYRRVMGKEIKFLLHFVKESKQDESGMPNNRFLAERTGGTYSTLKVQPAELEDSGVYFCASSPLSVWGFEAFFGQGTRLTVV.

This clonotype was seen more than once but under ten times. The rearrangement links TRBV6-4 to TRBJ2-2; weak D call: TRBD1 (5 bases). The germline V and J ends were trimmed by 0 bases and 1 base, with 9 bases remaining between them. The CDR3 contains 16 residues. CDR1 and CDR2 (germline): MRHNA, SNTAGT. The chain's CDR3 is CASSDSGQGNTGELFF. The CDR3, as DNA: TGTGCCAGCAGTGACTCAGGGCAGGGGAACACCGGGGAGCTGTTTTTT.

This clonotype was detected only a few times. The chain couples TRBV6-1 to TRBJ2-7, with D perhaps matching TRBD2 (5 bases). The CDR3 contains 10 residues. CDR1 is MNHNS and CDR2 is SASEGT in the germline V gene. V was clipped by 11 bases and J by 3 bases, with 8 bases between them. In DNA form, the CDR3 reads TGTGCCGCGGCGGGCTACGAGCAGTACGTC. Its translation: CAAAGYEQYV.

CDR3: CASSLWGNTEAFF. The DNA of the CDR3 is TGCGCCAGCAGCCTCTGGGGGAACACTGAAGCTTTCTTT. This chain connects TRBV4-1 to TRBJ1-1; D is ambiguous. The CDR3 is 13 amino acids. The V and J ends lost 4 bases and 1 base respectively, with 7 bases between them. Germline CDR1 reads MGHRA; CDR2 reads YSYEKL.